The entry below gives a single TCR beta chain sequence along with its context. Its specificity is unknown. The junction and the germline gene differ at one end; a read error may be behind it. Researchers isolated at least 6 million PBMCs per sample. The CDR3 length is 15 residues. The germline V gene encodes CDR1 SGHRS and CDR2 YFSETQ. The second PCR ran roughly 7 to 12 cycles with a sample-barcoded 5' primer and J-beta primers. The authors tagged each cDNA molecule using a template-switch adaptor with 12 random nucleotides. From the 5' RACE reads, TCRdb called clonotypes with MiXCR, one entry per CDR3 protein. The profile shows over a million distinct CDR3 sequences, approximately 42% of them singletons. These data originate in a study of blood T cells in healthy people across ages. Notes on the study in general: Roughly linearly, TCR beta diversity per million T cells fell as age increased. More naive CD4+ cells and higher diversity were found in long-lived than in aged donors.

Sequenced sample: blood. This receptor was identified in a woman aged 18-35 years in good health. This chain connects TRBV5-1 to TRBJ2-1; D not resolved. The chain's CDR3 is CAGSTSSRQFNEQFF. CDR3 DNA: TGCGCCGGCAGCACCTCCAGCAGGCAGTTCAATGAGCAGTTCTTC.